The clone carrying this T cell receptor beta chain showed up many times. Antigen: not known. Looked up from germline, CDR1 is DFQATT and CDR2 is SNEGSKA (reference sequence). The CDR3 runs 13 residues. V lost 0 bases and J 3 bases, leaving 9 bases between the germline ends. The entry originates in a study of regulatory T cells in long-lasting Graves disease. Overall study results and limits: Persistent Graves' patients showed less TCR diversity than newly diagnosed patients showed. Under persistent disease, TRBV28, TRBJ1-2 and TRBJ2-5 were used preferentially.

Time point: persistent/refractory GD, antithyroid drugs over 5 years with positive TRAb. Making the TCR library involved RNA that had been extracted from PBMCs. The authors built TCR beta libraries using iRepertoire HTBI primers and Arm-PCR of CDR3 regions. TCRdb re-called the multiplex PCR reads with MiXCR, one entry per CDR3 protein. The sample lists some 280,000 distinct CDR3 sequences, 20% to 25% occurring once. The chain has TRBV20-1 and TRBJ2-7; unclear D gene. The sequencing used peripheral blood mononuclear cells (PBMCs), collected when the disease was refractory, from a patient treated with antithyroid drugs. The source of this sequence is a female donor with Graves disease. The CDR3 loop is CSARDTAGYEQYF. The DNA for the CDR3 is TGCAGTGCTAGAGATACGGCAGGCTACGAGCAGTACTTC.